This passage covers 6 T cell receptor beta chains from one sample sequenced in a study of human T cells and chemical hapten exposure. TCRdb reprocessed the RACE reads via MiXCR and lists one record per CDR3 protein. The table lists 350,000 to 450,000 distinct CDR3 sequences, roughly 4.6% of them singletons. Time point of the sample: pre-sensitization, week 0. The treatment is: therapeutic diphenylcyclopropenone sensitization with weekly scalp DPC. The source material was whole blood, sampled in connection with sensitization to the hapten diphenylcyclopropenone (DPC). The receptor source for this set is a woman between 50 and 59 years old with alopecia areata. Some clones in this sample may be carry-over from other donors' samples.

A word on this clonotype: The conserved phenylalanine or tryptophan is not found at the CDR3 terminus, so this likely reflects a read error. V gene TRBV2 combines with J gene TRBJ1-4; tentative D call: TRBD1 (6 bases). The germline gives CDR1 SNHLY, CDR2 FYNNEI. Trimming removed 5 bases at V and 4 bases at J, with 11 bases between. The CDR3 covers 14 residues. In nucleotides, the CDR3 is TGTGCCAGCAGTTCGACAGGATTTAATGAAAAACTGTTTCTT. It yields the protein CASSSTGFNEKLFL.

This clonotype has only a few counts. The V gene is TRBV6-5, the J gene TRBJ1-4, with D uncertain. The germline gives CDR1 MNHEY, CDR2 SVGAGI. The CDR3 extends over 15 amino acids. Trimming removed 6 bases at V and 0 bases at J, with 11 bases between. The CDR3 coding sequence is TGTGCCAGCAGCTCCCCCCGGGCAACTAATGAAAAACTGTTTTTT. Amino acid sequence: CASSSPRATNEKLFF.

This clonotype has a handful of counts. The rearrangement joins TRBV29-1 to TRBJ2-1, with TRBD2 matching over 8 bases. The CDR3 spans 16 residues. Germline assignment: CDR1 SQVTM and CDR2 ANQGSEA. The trim removed 0 bases at V and 6 bases at J, leaving 10 bases unmatched. CDR3 residues: CSVEEPERGPFNEQFF. The CDR3 coding sequence is TGCAGCGTTGAAGAGCCCGAGCGGGGGCCTTTCAATGAGCAGTTCTTC.

There are a few counts of this clonotype. The V and J genes are TRBV7-2 and TRBJ1-2; D not resolved. The CDR3 is 14 residues long. Trimming took off 2 bases at V and 8 bases at J, with 15 bases between the two ends. CDR1 and CDR2 from the germline V gene are SGHTA and FQGNSA. The CDR3 spells CASSLRVPREGYTF. Here the CDR3 DNA reads TGTGCCAGCAGCTTACGAGTGCCACGAGAGGGCTACACCTTC.

V is TRBV29-1 and J is TRBJ2-5; maybe TRBD2 (6 bases). Per germline, CDR1 SQVTM and CDR2 ANQGSEA. This CDR3 has 11 residues. CDR3 amino acids: CSGRQGETQYF. The CDR3 DNA is TGCAGTGGGAGGCAGGGAGAGACCCAGTACTTC.

In its sample, this clonotype was seen many times. The V gene is TRBV29-1, the J gene TRBJ2-7, with 7 bases that match TRBD1. Germline V gene data show CDR1 as SQVTM and CDR2 as ANQGSEA. The CDR3 has 13 residues. Trimming took 8 bases from V and 5 from J; bases not matched to a gene: 12. The CDR3 here is CSFQPRGFNEQYF. In DNA, the CDR3 is TGCAGCTTCCAACCCAGGGGGTTCAACGAGCAGTACTTC.